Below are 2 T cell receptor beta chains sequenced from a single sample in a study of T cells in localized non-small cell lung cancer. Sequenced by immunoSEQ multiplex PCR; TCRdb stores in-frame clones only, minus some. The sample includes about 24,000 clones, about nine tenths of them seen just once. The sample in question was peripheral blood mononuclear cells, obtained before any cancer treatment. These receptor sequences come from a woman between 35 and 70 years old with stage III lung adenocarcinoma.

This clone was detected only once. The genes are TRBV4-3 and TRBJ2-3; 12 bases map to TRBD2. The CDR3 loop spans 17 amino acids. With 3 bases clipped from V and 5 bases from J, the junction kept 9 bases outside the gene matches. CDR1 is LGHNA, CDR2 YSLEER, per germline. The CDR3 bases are TGCGCCAGCAGCCAGTGGTCTAGCGGGGGGGAAATAGATACGCAGTATTTT. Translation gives CASSQWSSGGEIDTQYF.

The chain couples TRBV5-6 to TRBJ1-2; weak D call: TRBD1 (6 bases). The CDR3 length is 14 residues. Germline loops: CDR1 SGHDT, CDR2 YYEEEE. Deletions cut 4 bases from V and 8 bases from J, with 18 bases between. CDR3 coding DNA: TGTGCCAGCAGCCCCCCTCGGCAGGGGCGCGGCTACACCTTC. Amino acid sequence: CASSPPRQGRGYTF.